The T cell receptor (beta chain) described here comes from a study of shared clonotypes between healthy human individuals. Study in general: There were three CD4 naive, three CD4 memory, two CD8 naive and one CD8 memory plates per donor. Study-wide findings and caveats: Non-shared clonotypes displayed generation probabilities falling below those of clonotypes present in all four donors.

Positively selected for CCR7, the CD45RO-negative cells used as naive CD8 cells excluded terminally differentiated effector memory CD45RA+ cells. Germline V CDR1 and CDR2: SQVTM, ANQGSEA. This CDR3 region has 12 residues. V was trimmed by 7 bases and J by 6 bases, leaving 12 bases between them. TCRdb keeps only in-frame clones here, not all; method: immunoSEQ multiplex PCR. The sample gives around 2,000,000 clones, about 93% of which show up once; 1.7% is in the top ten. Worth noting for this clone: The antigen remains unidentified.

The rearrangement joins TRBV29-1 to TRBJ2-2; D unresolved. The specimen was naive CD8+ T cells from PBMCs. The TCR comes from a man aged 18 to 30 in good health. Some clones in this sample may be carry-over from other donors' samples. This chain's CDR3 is CSATNWAGELFF. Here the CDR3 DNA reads TGCAGCGCCACGAATTGGGCCGGGGAGCTGTTTTTT.